The source of this T cell receptor (beta chain) is a study of T cells in women clearing cervical HPV infection. Study-level background: No precancer developed; the control's incident HPV16 infection cleared within 12 months. Only a few women had HLA typing results available.

Concerning this clone itself: The read ends 3 residues shy of where the CDR3 ends; the end is completed using the germline J gene.

Genomic DNA, averaging around 1,200 ng per sample, yielded TCR beta CDR3 via immunoSEQ. Here immunoSEQ multiplex PCR was the method, and the copy in TCRdb shows in-frame clones only, minus some. The sample table includes about 31,000 clones. Trimming removed 1 base from V and 7 bases from J, with 12 bases in between. This CDR3 region has 14 residues. CDR1 SEHNR and CDR2 FQNEAQ come from the germline V gene (reference sequence). V and J are TRBV7-9 and TRBJ2-3; D unclear. This sequence originates from a woman between 18 and 70 years old with a cervical HPV16 infection that either progressed to CIN3+ or cleared (not recorded which). The sequenced material came from blood buffy coat. This CDR3 is CASSLGADSNTQYF. The covered CDR3 bases are TGTGCCAGCAGCTTAGGTGCAGACTCTAATACG.